The rows below give T cell receptor beta chains drawn from one sample of a study of blood T cell repertoires in COVID-19. The assay was immunoSEQ multiplex PCR, and TCRdb's table has in-frame clones only and misses some. The profile shows 120,000 or so clones, 79% of them singletons. The sequenced material came from peripheral blood. These receptors all stem from a middle-aged man with active or convalescent COVID-19. The CDR3 runs from the conserved cysteine through the conserved F or W. Each record gives: CDR3 protein, J gene, V gene.

CDR3 protein: CASSVTGAGDNSPLHF; J gene: TRBJ1-6; V gene: TRBV19
CDR3 protein: CSVGESGANVLTF; J gene: TRBJ2-6; V gene: TRBV29-1
CDR3 protein: CASSLGERSPLHF; J gene: TRBJ1-6; V gene: TRBV12-3/TRBV12-4
CDR3 protein: CASSNRERVAEAFF; J gene: TRBJ1-1; V gene: TRBV19
CDR3 protein: CASSLKGAYNSPLHF; J gene: TRBJ1-6; V gene: TRBV7-2
CDR3 protein: CASSSLVGTDTQYF; J gene: TRBJ2-3; V gene: TRBV7-9
CDR3 protein: CASSGTWLSNYGYTF; J gene: TRBJ1-2; V gene: TRBV2
CDR3 protein: CASSTGQGAWNTEAFF; J gene: TRBJ1-1; V gene: TRBV18
CDR3 protein: CASSLVAGGTGELFF; J gene: TRBJ2-2; V gene: TRBV7-6
CDR3 protein: CASSLGGGVSNQPQHF; J gene: TRBJ1-5; V gene: TRBV7-9
CDR3 protein: CSVEGQGKREQFF; J gene: TRBJ2-1; V gene: TRBV29-1
CDR3 protein: CASSGLAGANTGELFF; J gene: TRBJ2-2; V gene: TRBV11-2
CDR3 protein: CASSPGNNEQFF; J gene: TRBJ2-1; V gene: TRBV14
CDR3 protein: CSVYPLRTSGDTDTQYF; J gene: TRBJ2-3; V gene: TRBV29-1
CDR3 protein: CAWATGWTEAFF; J gene: TRBJ1-1; V gene: TRBV30
CDR3 protein: CASSWDFEAFF; J gene: TRBJ1-1; V gene: TRBV2
CDR3 protein: CAISEGANSYEQYF; J gene: TRBJ2-7; V gene: TRBV10-3
CDR3 protein: CASRSLAGARDEQFF; J gene: TRBJ2-1; V gene: TRBV2
CDR3 protein: CASSQSGGVGTEAFF; J gene: TRBJ1-1; V gene: TRBV18
CDR3 protein: CSVEEGYSSRAQYF; J gene: TRBJ2-5; V gene: TRBV29-1
CDR3 protein: CASSLRTGGTTDTQYF; J gene: TRBJ2-3; V gene: TRBV7-2
CDR3 protein: CASSVGYEAALGQFF; J gene: TRBJ2-1; V gene: TRBV9
CDR3 protein: CASSAASGYNEQFF; J gene: TRBJ2-1; V gene: TRBV5-1
CDR3 protein: CASSHSGARDGYTF; J gene: TRBJ1-2; V gene: TRBV3-1/TRBV3-2
CDR3 protein: CASSPGQLSSGANVLTF; J gene: TRBJ2-6; V gene: TRBV7-8
CDR3 protein: CASSERGQVSNQPQHF; J gene: TRBJ1-5; V gene: TRBV6-1
CDR3 protein: CASSSYLSDRGYTGELFF; J gene: TRBJ2-2; V gene: TRBV7-2
CDR3 protein: CASSLNRGTDTQYF; J gene: TRBJ2-3; V gene: TRBV11-2
CDR3 protein: CASSDIGWGGRDSTDTQYF; J gene: TRBJ2-3; V gene: TRBV2
CDR3 protein: CASSADSRDTQYF; J gene: TRBJ2-3; V gene: TRBV9
CDR3 protein: CASSQLLTGYNSPLHF; J gene: TRBJ1-6; V gene: TRBV4-3
CDR3 protein: CARDRPSNYGYTF; J gene: TRBJ1-2; V gene: TRBV6-5
CDR3 protein: CASSRAAHTDTQYF; J gene: TRBJ2-3; V gene: TRBV3-1/TRBV3-2
CDR3 protein: CAWSVTGGNEQFF; J gene: TRBJ2-1; V gene: TRBV30
CDR3 protein: CASSPGTVYEQYF; J gene: TRBJ2-7; V gene: TRBV7-6
CDR3 protein: CAISESSGQFKGTQYF; J gene: TRBJ2-5; V gene: TRBV10-3
CDR3 protein: CASSLNNDNEKLFF; J gene: TRBJ1-4; V gene: TRBV5-1
CDR3 protein: CAPAIGAQYF; J gene: TRBJ2-3; V gene: TRBV21-1
CDR3 protein: CASSEPGLAGVEGGAGELFF; J gene: TRBJ2-2; V gene: TRBV2
CDR3 protein: CASSLQMDQPQHF; J gene: TRBJ1-5; V gene: TRBV5-1
CDR3 protein: CASSIDLRASMNTEAFF; J gene: TRBJ1-1; V gene: TRBV19